Reported below is one TCR beta chain. Its cognate antigen has yet to be identified. Base quality data are lacking; no much larger clone is found one base away. These data belong to a study of T cell repertoires in cytomegalovirus infection (dated by TCRdb to between 2018 and 2020). Broadly, across the study: Donor HLA type was relevant to the analysis, because carriage of CMV infection together with the matching HLA type was indicated by public TCR beta signatures. Study-level results and caveats: The ex vivo response was dominated by HLA-C-restricted CMV-specific TCR beta clonotypes, and the single most frequent clonotype in two of eight donors was supplied by these HLA-C-restricted clonotypes. In both this cohort and an independent cohort of 352 donors, the cumulative frequency of public TCR beta family members distinguished carriers of CMV infection plus the relevant HLA type.

For sequencing, an Illumina HiSeq 1500 was employed. Using fastp at Q25 and MiXCR, TCRdb reprocessed the public reads and kept productive beta chains. Each record represents a unique CDR3 protein, reported with the most common genes and DNA among its rows. The sample table shows about 260,000 distinct CDR3 sequences, and over 8% are seen once. Of the sample, more than 13% falls within the top ten clones. Cut back by 1 base and 7 bases, the V and J ends lie 13 bases apart. The germline V gene sets CDR1 to SGHVS and CDR2 to FQNEAQ. The CDR3 runs 14 residues from the cysteine to the phenylalanine. Of all the DNA, just the CDR3 is kept, 42 bases in frame from base 1.

This TCR came from a human donor in good health (CMV status not recorded). Some clones in this sample may be carry-over from other donors' samples. The chain uses TRBV7-8 and TRBJ2-5; no D gene can be assigned with confidence. Sequencing used PBMCs. The nucleotide sequence is TGTGCCAGCAGCTTAGGCGGCCAGGTGGTGACCCAGTACTTC. Its product reads: CASSLGGQVVTQYF.